The T cell receptor (beta chain) described here comes from a study of neurological immune-mediated disorders. Points from the study as a whole: The highest TCR clonal expansion occurred in HTLV-1-associated myelopathy; multiple sclerosis fell below healthy controls. Among 34 multiple sclerosis patients, 18 had repertoires that phylogenetic grouping placed in one related-CDR3 cluster, a possible signature.

The cDNA was produced through 5'RACE with 10-nucleotide random UMIs. From the 5' RACE reads, TCRdb called clonotypes with MiXCR, one entry per CDR3 protein. This table has about 80,000 distinct CDR3 sequences, roughly 4.5% appearing once. In its sample, this clonotype was seen many times. Its matching antigen is unknown. Time point denoted: longitudinal time-point 3. Source material was 2 million unsorted PBMCs, stored at -80 °C in RNAlater. V was pared by 7 bases and J by 5 bases, with 14 bases between. CDR3 size: 13 residues. This clonotype was sampled from a woman aged 60-70 years with multiple sclerosis. The source material was PBMCs. This sequence joins TRBV12-3 or TRBV12-4 and TRBJ1-1; TRBD1 might be the D (6 bases). CDR3 sequence: CASITSGETEAFF. The CDR3 bases are TGTGCCAGCATCACCTCAGGGGAAACTGAAGCTTTCTTT.